The T cell receptor (beta chain) under discussion was sequenced for a study of blood T cells in healthy people across ages. Next came a second PCR, run for roughly 7 to 12 cycles, which used a sample-barcoded 5' primer along with a J-beta primer mix. TCRdb itself ran the 5' RACE reads through MiXCR, one entry per CDR3 protein. The sample has under 800,000 distinct CDR3 sequences; roughly 44% are singletons. CDR1 is DFQATT and CDR2 is SNEGSKA in the germline V gene (reference sequence). Trimming took 6 bases from V and 3 from J; bases not matched to a gene: 9. This CDR3 is built from 15 residues. Sequencing was carried out using blood. The chain combines TRBV20-1 with TRBJ2-2; 8 bases line up with TRBD1. The source of this sequence is a woman aged 55-69 years in good health. The CDR3, as DNA: TGCAGTGCCCGACCGACAGGGGCGGACACCGGGGAGCTGTTTTTT. Residues: CSARPTGADTGELFF.